Listed here are 24 T cell receptor beta chains from one sample, sequenced in a study of blood T cell repertoires in COVID-19. The data were produced by immunoSEQ multiplex PCR, yet TCRdb's version contains in-frame clones alone and is incomplete. The sample contains fewer than 500,000 clones, about 90% of which appear only once. Input material: peripheral blood. The receptors stem from a man aged 18 to 35 with COVID-19, enrolled during active disease.

The rearrangement links TRBV6-5 to TRBJ1-3; a possible D gene is TRBD1 (6 bases). The CDR3 is made up of 14 amino acids. Trimming took 5 bases from V and 4 from J, leaving 12 bases between them. Germline CDR1 reads MNHEY; CDR2 reads SVGAGI. CDR3 region: CASSISGVGNTIYF. In DNA form, the CDR3 reads TGTGCCAGCAGTATCTCAGGGGTAGGAAACACCATATATTTT.

The CDR3, as DNA: TGTGCCAGCAGCTCAGGGGTCACAGATACGCAGTATTTT. Amino acid sequence: CASSSGVTDTQYF. The V gene is TRBV5-6, the J gene TRBJ2-3; a possible D gene is TRBD1 (6 bases). The CDR3 contains 13 residues. Germline CDR1 reads SGHDT; CDR2 reads YYEEEE. V lost 3 bases and J 2 bases, leaving 7 bases between the germline ends.

The chain has TRBV14 and TRBJ1-1; D not certain. This CDR3 contains 13 residues. The germline V gene has CDR1 SGHDN and CDR2 FVKESK. Trimming took off 3 bases at V and 3 bases at J, with 8 bases between the two ends. Written as DNA, the CDR3 is TGTGCCAGCAGCCAGGGCGTGCACACTGAAGCTTTCTTT. Residues: CASSQGVHTEAFF.

The rearrangement joins TRBV11-2 to TRBJ1-1; no clear D. CDR3 length: 15 residues. Deletions cut 5 bases from V and 6 bases from J, with 19 bases between. Germline CDR1 reads SGHAT; CDR2 reads FQNNGV. CDR3 coding DNA: TGTGCCAGCAGCGCTATCGGCACAGCGGGCTCTGAAGCTTTCTTT. Translating it yields CASSAIGTAGSEAFF. The full variable domain, in which reference TRBV11-2 and TRBJ1-1 provide the parts outside the CDR3, is EAGVAQSPRYKIIEKRQSVAFWCNPISGHATLYWYQQILGQGPKLLIQFQNNGVVDDSQLPKDRFSAERLKGVDSTLKIQPAKLEDSAVYLCASSAIGTAGSEAFFGQGTRLTVV.

The chain employs TRBV6-5 and TRBJ2-7, with 14 bases identical to TRBD2. The CDR3 is 16 amino acids. V was pared by 0 bases and J by 7 bases, with 5 bases of the junction left unmatched. Germline CDR1 MNHEY, CDR2 SVGAGI. DNA for the CDR3: TGTGCCAGCAGTTACTCTGGGACTAGCGGGAGCGGTGAGCAGTACTTC. Its protein is CASSYSGTSGSGEQYF.

V and J are TRBV10-3 and TRBJ2-1, with 8 bases identical to TRBD2. The CDR3 consists of 14 residues. CDR1 is ENHRY, CDR2 SYGVKD, per germline. Trimming removed 2 bases from V and 8 bases from J; junction bases left unmatched: 5. The CDR3 DNA follows: TGTGCCATCAGTGAGCGGGAGGGGCTTGATGAGCAGTTCTTC. Translation: CAISEREGLDEQFF.

The J gene is TRBJ2-7, the V gene TRBV7-9; the D gene is possibly TRBD1 (5 bases). The CDR3 runs 12 residues. V dropped 3 bases and J dropped 6 bases, with 9 bases sitting between them. Germline V gene data show CDR1 as SEHNR and CDR2 as FQNEAQ (reference sequence). The CDR3 protein is CASSFGRGEQYF. For the CDR3, the DNA is TGTGCCAGCAGCTTCGGAAGGGGCGAGCAGTACTTC.

This chain connects TRBV7-3 to TRBJ2-2; the D gene is possibly TRBD2 (6 bases). Germline CDR1 SGHTA, CDR2 FQGTGA. The CDR3 runs to 15 residues. V was shortened by 0 bases and J by 2 bases, with 7 bases between the two germline ends. In DNA, the CDR3 is TGTGCCAGCAGCTTAACTAGCGGAAACACCGGGGAGCTGTTTTTT. It is translated as CASSLTSGNTGELFF. Variable domain in full (rest from reference TRBV7-3 and TRBJ2-2): GAGVSQTPSNKVTEKGKYVELRCDPISGHTALYWYRQSLGQGPEFLIYFQGTGAADDSGLPNDRFFAVRPEGSVSTLKIQRTERGDSAVYLCASSLTSGNTGELFFGEGSRLTVL.

The chain uses TRBV24-1 and TRBJ1-2; 10 positions agree with TRBD1. V shed 7 bases and J 4 bases; nucleotides not matched to a gene: 14. The CDR3 covers 17 residues. Germline loops: CDR1 KGHDR, CDR2 SFDVKD. The CDR3 nucleotides read TGTGCCACCAGCTCCGGGACAGGGGATCCCCTTATCTATGGCTACACCTTC. Its protein product is CATSSGTGDPLIYGYTF.

The CDR3 protein is CASSFRSSGGLLNTGELFF. DNA for the CDR3: TGCGCCAGCAGCTTCCGTTCCAGCGGGGGATTGTTAAACACCGGGGAGCTGTTTTTT. The rearrangement joins TRBV5-1 to TRBJ2-2, with 8 nucleotides matching TRBD2. There are 19 residues in the CDR3. CDR1 and CDR2 (germline): SGHRS, YFSETQ. V lost 2 bases and J lost 2; bases outside the gene matches: 14. The complete variable domain, with remaining parts taken from reference TRBV5-1 and TRBJ2-2, reads KAGVTQTPRYLIKTRGQQVTLSCSPISGHRSVSWYQQTPGQGLQFLFEYFSETQRNKGNFPGRFSGRQFSNSRSEMNVSTLELGDSALYLCASSFRSSGGLLNTGELFFGEGSRLTVL.

This clone has just a few counts. The V and J genes are TRBV5-1 and TRBJ2-5; the match to TRBD2 covers 12 bases. CDR3 length: 17 amino acids. Per germline, CDR1 SGHRS and CDR2 YFSETQ. The junction had 3 bases not matched to a gene; V was cut back by 0 bases and J by 0 bases. This CDR3 is CASSLGLAGGYQETQYF. The DNA for the CDR3 is TGCGCCAGCAGCTTGGGGCTAGCGGGGGGGTACCAAGAGACCCAGTACTTC.

The J gene is TRBJ2-2, the V gene TRBV2; TRBD1 aligns across 7 bases. Looked up from germline, CDR1 is SNHLY and CDR2 is FYNNEI. The ends lost 10 bases at V and 3 bases at J; junction bases unmatched: 8. The CDR3 sequence is 14 residues long. CDR3: CAILGQDHTGELFF. CDR3 coding DNA: TGTGCCATCCTAGGACAGGATCACACCGGGGAGCTGTTTTTT.

The chain links TRBV5-4 to TRBJ2-3, with unresolved D. V lost 3 bases to trimming and J lost 0 bases, with 11 bases between them. Germline V gene lookup returns CDR1 SGHNT and CDR2 YYREEE (reference sequence). This CDR3 region has 15 residues. This CDR3 reads CASSSPSASTDTQYF. CDR3 DNA: TGTGCCAGCAGCTCCCCGAGCGCGAGCACAGATACGCAGTATTTT.

The J gene is TRBJ2-7, the V gene TRBV4-1, with no clear D. The CDR3 has 13 amino acids. The germline V and J ends were trimmed by 2 bases and 6 bases, with 11 bases remaining between them. Germline V gene lookup returns CDR1 MGHRA and CDR2 YSYEKL. The CDR3 protein is CASSQPARSEQYF. The CDR3 DNA follows: TGCGCCAGCAGCCAACCCGCGAGATCCGAGCAGTACTTC.

The sample holds a few counts of this clone. J is TRBJ2-2 and V is TRBV19; 8 nucleotides align to TRBD2. The germline gives CDR1 LNHDA, CDR2 SQIVND (reference sequence). The V and J ends lost 9 bases and 5 bases, in that order; junction bases with no gene match: 11. CDR3 length: 15 amino acids. CDR3 in amino acids: CASRTRGGETGELFF. The CDR3 nucleotides are TGTGCCAGCAGAACACGGGGGGGCGAAACCGGGGAGCTGTTTTTT.

This clone has only one observation. The chain couples TRBV11-3 to TRBJ2-6, with a tentative D call TRBD2 (5 bases). The CDR3 has 16 amino acids. Trimming shortened V by 3 bases and J by 0 bases, and 9 bases separated the two germline ends. The germline gives CDR1 SGHNT, CDR2 YENEEA. The CDR3 reads CASSLDFGSGANVLTF. The CDR3 DNA is TGTGCCAGCAGCTTGGACTTTGGCTCTGGGGCCAACGTCCTGACTTTC.

The chain carries TRBV6-5 and TRBJ1-6; no reliable D call. Germline V gene lookup returns CDR1 MNHEY and CDR2 SVGAGI. CDR3 length equals 15 residues. V was cut by 0 bases and J by 4 bases, with 7 bases left in between. As DNA, the CDR3 is TGTGCCAGCAGTTACTCTACTGATTATAATTCACCCCTCCACTTT. Translating gives CASSYSTDYNSPLHF.

This chain connects TRBV5-1 to TRBJ2-7; TRBD2 might be the D (5 bases). The V gene lost 3 bases and the J gene lost 5 bases, with 9 bases spanning the gap. The CDR3 extends over 12 amino acids. The germline gives CDR1 SGHRS, CDR2 YFSETQ. CDR3 region: CASSSTGNEQYF. The CDR3 DNA reads as TGCGCCAGCAGCTCCACCGGGAACGAGCAGTACTTC. Using reference TRBV5-1 and TRBJ2-7 for the parts outside the CDR3, the full variable domain is KAGVTQTPRYLIKTRGQQVTLSCSPISGHRSVSWYQQTPGQGLQFLFEYFSETQRNKGNFPGRFSGRQFSNSRSEMNVSTLELGDSALYLCASSSTGNEQYFGPGTRLTVT.

The rearrangement uses TRBV19 and TRBJ2-3, with 10 positions matching TRBD2. With V trimmed by 8 bases and J by 5 bases, 10 bases remained unmatched. Germline CDR1 and CDR2: LNHDA and SQIVND (reference sequence). This CDR3 comprises 15 residues. The CDR3 coding sequence is TGTGCCAGTTTACATAGGACTAGCGGCGAAGATACGCAGTATTTT. It codes for CASLHRTSGEDTQYF.

CDR3 nucleotides: TGTGCCAGCAGCTTAACAGGGGGCACTGAAGCTTTCTTT. Translating gives CASSLTGGTEAFF. The V call is TRBV7-2, the J call TRBJ1-1, with 8 bases lining up with TRBD1. The CDR3 length is 13 residues. Germline V gene sequence: CDR1 SGHTA, CDR2 FQGNSA. Germline trimming cut 2 bases from V and 4 bases from J; bases unmatched to any gene: 0.

In its sample, this clone was seen once. V usage is TRBV5-4 and J usage is TRBJ1-2, with TRBD1 identical over 7 bases. After removal of 0 bases from V and 7 bases from J, the junction contained 6 bases not matched to a gene. There are 14 residues in the CDR3. Germline-derived CDR1 and CDR2 are SGHNT and YYREEE (reference sequence). The CDR3 sequence: CASSLAPTGSGYTF. CDR3 nucleotide sequence: TGTGCCAGCAGCTTGGCCCCGACAGGGTCTGGCTACACCTTC.

The V and J genes are TRBV3-1 (or the pseudogene TRBV3-2) and TRBJ2-7; 7 bases are shared with TRBD2. The ends lost 0 bases at V and 7 bases at J; junction bases unmatched: 12. The CDR3 runs 16 residues. Germline V CDR1 and CDR2: LGHDT, YNNKEL (reference sequence). The CDR3 nucleotides are TGTGCCAGCAGCCAAGATTATGAGCGGGGCCGTTCGGAGCAGTACTTC. It is translated as CASSQDYERGRSEQYF.

The chain has TRBV24-1 and TRBJ2-2; 11 bases agree with TRBD2. Germline V lookup: CDR1 KGHDR, CDR2 SFDVKD. J lost 4 bases, V lost 5 bases, and 2 bases had no gene match. There are 15 residues in the CDR3. CDR3 in DNA: TGTGCCACCAGTGGCCTAGCGGGAGGCACCGGGGAGCTGTTTTTT. It is translated as CATSGLAGGTGELFF.

The V and J genes are TRBV7-6 and TRBJ2-7, with 10 bases aligning to TRBD2. Germline loops: CDR1 SGHVS, CDR2 FNYEAQ. The CDR3 contains 16 residues. The V segment lost 5 bases and the J segment 1 base; nucleotides outside the gene matches: 8. CDR3 sequence reads: CASSPPIAGGSYEQYF. CDR3 DNA: TGTGCCAGCAGCCCTCCCATAGCGGGGGGATCCTACGAGCAGTACTTC.